Presented here are 12 T cell receptor beta chains from one specimen sequenced in a study of blood T cell repertoires in COVID-19. The data were produced by immunoSEQ multiplex PCR, yet TCRdb's version contains in-frame clones alone and is incomplete. The table lists some 290,000 clones, approximately 80% of them singletons, with roughly 2.9% in the top ten. Sequencing was performed on peripheral blood. The receptors here all came from an older woman with active or convalescent COVID-19.

The chain recombines TRBV19 with TRBJ1-5, with D perhaps matching TRBD1 (5 bases). V shed 5 bases and J shed 6 bases, with 14 bases lying between them. Germline V CDR1 and CDR2: LNHDA, SQIVND (reference sequence). This CDR3 is 14 amino acids long. CDR3 DNA: TGTGCCAGTAGTGCAACAGGTCGGACTCAGCCCCAGCATTTT. Encoded protein: CASSATGRTQPQHF.

This chain joins TRBV6-1 and TRBJ1-1, with TRBD1 as a possible D gene (5 bases). V was trimmed by 0 bases and J by 3 bases, leaving 8 bases between them. The CDR3 is made up of 14 amino acids. Per germline, CDR1 MNHNS and CDR2 SASEGT. CDR3 region: CASSEAWGDTEAFF. The CDR3 nucleotides are TGTGCCAGCAGTGAAGCCTGGGGGGACACTGAAGCTTTCTTT.

The V gene is TRBV7-2, the J gene TRBJ1-5; D is possibly TRBD1 (5 bases). The CDR3 contains 14 residues. With 5 bases removed from V and 3 bases from J, the gap between germline ends came to 11 bases. Per germline, CDR1 SGHTA and CDR2 FQGNSA. DNA for the CDR3: TGTGCCAGCAGCCCCGGGACTCTCAATCAGCCCCAGCATTTT. This translates into CASSPGTLNQPQHF.

V gene TRBV2 combines with J gene TRBJ2-5; tentative D call: TRBD1 (6 bases). Germline CDR1 SNHLY, CDR2 FYNNEI. V lost 10 bases and J lost 4, with 19 bases in between. This CDR3 contains 14 residues. For the CDR3, the DNA is TGTGCCATCTCCCCGGGCAGGGGCGTAGAGACCCAGTACTTC. This encodes CAISPGRGVETQYF.

The rearrangement joins TRBV7-2 to TRBJ2-1, with 7 bases lining up with TRBD2. The CDR3 consists of 12 residues. Germline V gene lookup returns CDR1 SGHTA and CDR2 FQGNSA. Trimming at V came to 5 bases and at J to 9 bases, leaving 4 bases not matched to a gene. Here the CDR3 DNA reads TGTGCCAGCAGCCAAACTAGCGCTGAGCAGTTCTTC. This gives the protein CASSQTSAEQFF.

The table lists this clone with a few counts. The genes are TRBV7-9 and TRBJ1-1; 7 bases align to TRBD1. This CDR3 has 15 residues. CDR1 SEHNR and CDR2 FQNEAQ come from the germline V gene (reference sequence). The trim removed 0 bases at V and 4 bases at J, leaving 5 bases unmatched. This CDR3 reads CASSLATQGSTEAFF. CDR3 nucleotide sequence: TGTGCCAGCAGCTTAGCGACACAGGGGAGCACTGAAGCTTTCTTT.

This chain connects TRBV6-2 or TRBV6-3 to TRBJ2-7; TRBD1 might be the D (7 bases). The CDR3 totals 14 residues. The ends were cut back, 2 bases at V and 5 bases at J, with 13 bases in the middle. CDR1 and CDR2 (germline): MNHEY, SVGEGT. The CDR3 reads CASSYEQGEDEQYF. The CDR3 DNA sequence: TGTGCCAGCAGTTACGAGCAGGGGGAGGACGAGCAGTACTTC.

J is TRBJ1-3 and V is TRBV19, with 7 nucleotides matching TRBD1. Germline CDR1 LNHDA, CDR2 SQIVND (reference sequence). The CDR3 covers 17 residues. Trimming removed 4 bases from V and 0 bases from J; junction bases left unmatched: 9. The CDR3 nucleotides are TGTGCCAGTAGTACCGACCATCGGACAGGCTCTGGAAACACCATATATTTT. Translation gives CASSTDHRTGSGNTIYF.

This chain joins TRBV7-9 and TRBJ2-3; possibly TRBD2 for D (5 bases). V lost 5 bases, J lost 0 bases, and 6 bases lay in between. The CDR3 totals 13 residues. The germline V gene encodes CDR1 SEHNR and CDR2 FQNEAQ (reference sequence). The CDR3 region has the DNA TGTGCCAGCAGCGGACTGAGCACAGATACGCAGTATTTT. Protein sequence: CASSGLSTDTQYF.

The table lists this clone with a count of one. The chain employs TRBV19 and TRBJ2-2, with 9 bases that match TRBD1. Germline trimming cut 1 base from V and 5 bases from J; bases unmatched to any gene: 2. The V gene's germline CDR1 is LNHDA and CDR2 SQIVND (reference sequence). CDR3 length: 15 amino acids. The CDR3 sequence: CASSIGTGETGELFF. The CDR3 DNA sequence: TGTGCCAGTAGTATAGGGACAGGGGAGACCGGGGAGCTGTTTTTT.

The CDR3 DNA follows: TGTGCCAGCAGCCAAGCAGGGGTAGAACTCACTGGGTATGGCTACACCTTC. Protein: CASSQAGVELTGYGYTF. The chain has TRBV4-2 and TRBJ1-2; maybe TRBD1 (6 bases). CDR1 is LGHNA, CDR2 YNFKEQ, per germline. The V end was cut by 1 base, the J end by 5 bases, with 20 bases between. The CDR3 extends over 17 amino acids.

This chain uses TRBV2 with TRBJ1-1, with 7 bases matching TRBD1. Germline V gives CDR1 SNHLY, CDR2 FYNNEI. The CDR3 is 14 residues long. Trimming cost V 5 bases and J 1 base; bases outside gene matches: 4. The CDR3 here is CASSSGTANTEAFF. In DNA, the CDR3 is TGTGCCAGCAGTTCCGGGACAGCGAACACTGAAGCTTTCTTT. Variable domain in full (rest from reference TRBV2 and TRBJ1-1): EPEVTQTPSHQVTQMGQEVILRCVPISNHLYFYWYRQILGQKVEFLVSFYNNEISEKSEIFDDQFSVERPDGSNFTLKIRSTKLEDSAMYFCASSSGTANTEAFFGQGTRLTVV.